The present entry profiles one T cell receptor beta chain with its context. The method was immunoSEQ multiplex PCR; TCRdb's version includes in-frame clones alone and lacks a portion of them. The data contain approximately 82,000 clones, 81% of them singletons. The data derive from a study of blood T cell repertoires in COVID-19. The CDR3 is 13 residues long. V was pared by 6 bases and J by 3 bases, with 2 bases of the junction left unmatched. CDR1 is SNHLY and CDR2 is FYNNEI in the germline V gene. The sequence derives from a human donor in a cohort sampled during active COVID-19. Sequenced sample: peripheral blood. This chain connects TRBV2 to TRBJ1-2; 9 bases match TRBD1. CDR3 in DNA: TGTGCCAGCAGCCGGACAGGGGACTATGGCTACACCTTC. Translation: CASSRTGDYGYTF.